These T cell receptor beta chains were read from a single sample in a study of T cells in Graves' hyperthyroidism and ophthalmopathy. TCRdb processed the multiplex PCR reads anew with MiXCR; each CDR3 protein has one entry. Here the sample spans about 640,000 distinct CDR3 sequences, around 15% being singletons. The sample comprised blood. Receptor source: a woman aged 50 to 65 with Graves' ophthalmopathy. CDR3s include the opening cysteine and the closing phenylalanine or tryptophan.

TRBJ1-1,TRBV6-1,13,CASSDDLGTEAFF
.,TRBV29-1,13,CSVVAGSYNEQYF
TRBJ2-3,TRBV6-1,14,CASSQGAGTDTQYF
TRBJ2-7,TRBV19,14,CASSTGQVTYEQYF
TRBJ2-1,TRBV11-1,19,CASSGRNILSGRAWNEQFF
TRBJ2-1,TRBV20-1,14,CSATRLAGYNEQFF
TRBJ1-1,TRBV20-1,14,CSANSFALFAEAFF
TRBJ1-5,TRBV30,13,CAWSSSYNQPQHF
TRBJ1-1,TRBV5-1,14,CASSFGMVNTEAFF
TRBJ2-1,TRBV20-1,17,CSARGTSGIISYNEQFF
TRBJ1-6,TRBV25-1,13,CASSERGNSPLHF
TRBJ2-3,TRBV28,14,CASWVGVGTDTQYF
TRBJ2-3,TRBV7-2,14,CASSLDLFGDTQYF
TRBJ2-1,TRBV7-9,15,CASSFRTPDSNEQFF
TRBJ2-3,TRBV7-3,14,CASSLISGTDTQYF
TRBJ1-1,TRBV30,14,CAVIIREVNTEAFF
TRBJ1-3,TRBV4-2,16,CASSQRGDVSGNTIYF
TRBJ2-7,TRBV5-1,14,CASSLAAESYEQYF
TRBJ2-1,TRBV27,17,CASSLKGASGAYNEQFF
TRBJ2-3,TRBV6-1,19,CASSKGRTSGRRGTDTQYF
TRBJ2-7,TRBV18,13,CASSPYSTYEQYF
TRBJ2-7,TRBV20-1,15,CSADHVAGYSREQYF